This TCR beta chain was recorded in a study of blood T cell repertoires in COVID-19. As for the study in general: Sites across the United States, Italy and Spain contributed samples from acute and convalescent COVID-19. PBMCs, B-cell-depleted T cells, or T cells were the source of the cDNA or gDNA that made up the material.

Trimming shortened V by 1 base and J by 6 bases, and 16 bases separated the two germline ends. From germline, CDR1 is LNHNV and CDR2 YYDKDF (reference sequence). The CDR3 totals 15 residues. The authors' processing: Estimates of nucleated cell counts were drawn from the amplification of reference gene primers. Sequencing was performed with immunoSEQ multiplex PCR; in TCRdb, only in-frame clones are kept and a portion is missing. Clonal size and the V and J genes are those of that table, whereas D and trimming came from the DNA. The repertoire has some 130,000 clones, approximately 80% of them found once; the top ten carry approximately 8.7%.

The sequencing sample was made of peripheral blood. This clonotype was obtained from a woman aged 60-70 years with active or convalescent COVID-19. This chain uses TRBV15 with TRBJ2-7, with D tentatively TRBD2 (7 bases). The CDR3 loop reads CATSRAGGRDGEQYF. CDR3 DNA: TGTGCCACCAGCAGAGCGGGGGGCCGGGATGGCGAGCAGTACTTC.